This T cell receptor beta chain was sequenced during a study of cytomegalovirus exposure and HLA in healthy donors. A multiplex PCR was run with 60 Vbeta primers and 13 Jbeta primers. Original methodology: The authors later counted roughly 87 million unique TCR beta chains, approximately 10 million of them shared. Sequencing was performed with immunoSEQ multiplex PCR; in TCRdb, only in-frame clones are kept and a portion is missing. V and J calls and clone size are given by that table; D and trimming were obtained from the DNA. The sample gives roughly 200,000 clones, about 90% of which show up once; 0.9% to 1.2% is in the top ten. The study sampled nominally healthy donors, though unrecorded immune exposures were likely. General study results and limits: A later analysis reported that several of the most significant clusters appeared to be linked to common viral pathogens, among them Epstein-Barr virus.

Concerning this clone: Antigen unknown.

The receptor was isolated from a boy aged 2 to 9 in good health and CMV-seronegative. Sequencing was performed on PBMCs.

The CDR3, as DNA: TGTGCCAGCAGTGGGGGGCAGGGGGTGGAAGCGGGAGAGACCCAGTACTTC. Translation gives CASSGGQGVEAGETQYF. This chain connects TRBV28 to TRBJ2-5, with D possibly being TRBD1 (7 bases). The CDR3 is 17 residues long. V was shortened by 5 bases and J by 4 bases, with 23 bases between the two germline ends. Germline V gene sequence: CDR1 MDHEN, CDR2 SYDVKM.